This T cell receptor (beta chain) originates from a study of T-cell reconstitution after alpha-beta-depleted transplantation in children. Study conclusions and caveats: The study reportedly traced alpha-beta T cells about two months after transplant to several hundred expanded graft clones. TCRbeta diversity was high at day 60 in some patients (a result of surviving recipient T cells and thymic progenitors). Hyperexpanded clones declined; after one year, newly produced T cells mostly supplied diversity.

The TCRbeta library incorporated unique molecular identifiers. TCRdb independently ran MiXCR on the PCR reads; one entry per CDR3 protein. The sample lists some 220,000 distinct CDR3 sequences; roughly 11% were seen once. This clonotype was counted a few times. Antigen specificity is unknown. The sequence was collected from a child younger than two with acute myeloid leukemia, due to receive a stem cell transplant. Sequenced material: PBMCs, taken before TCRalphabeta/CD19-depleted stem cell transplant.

DNA of the CDR3: TGTGCCAGCAGTCGCCGGGACAGGGGTGCGGAACTGTTTTTT. Its protein is CASSRRDRGAELFF. The rearrangement links TRBV12-3 or TRBV12-4 to TRBJ1-4; 10 bases map to TRBD1. The CDR3 contains 14 residues. Losses at the gene ends were 5 bases for V and 12 bases for J; bases not matched to a gene: 9.